Listed below are T cell receptor beta chains from one sample, sequenced in a study of human T cells and chemical hapten exposure. TCRdb independently ran MiXCR on the RACE reads; one entry per CDR3 protein. The table records over 300,000 distinct CDR3 sequences, 4% to 6% of them present only once. The sequenced sample was whole blood, obtained in connection with sensitization to the hapten diphenylcyclopropenone (DPC). These receptors were collected from a woman aged 50 to 65 with alopecia areata. Some clones in this sample may be carry-over from other donors' samples. CDR3s leave out the opening cysteine and the closing phenylalanine or tryptophan. A D gene is named only where the DNA matches it firmly.

NA	11	TRBV7-2	TRBJ1-1	ASSLAPMKEAF
NA	12	TRBV28	TRBJ1-5	ASKGGARNQPQH
TRBD2	13	TRBV25-1	TRBJ2-5	ASSESGSGGKTQY
TRBD2	12	TRBV30	TRBJ2-3	AWSALLAGDTQY
NA	13	TRBV18	TRBJ2-3	ASSVSQIKDRTQY
NA	7	TRBV2	TRBJ1-2	AISSGYT
NA	12	TRBV20-1	TRBJ2-1	SARDGHLLDEQF
NA	13	TRBV5-4	TRBJ2-2	ASSLGQDLSGELF
NA	11	TRBV20-1	TRBJ2-3	SARDPYADTQY
TRBD1	14	TRBV12-3/TRBV12-4	TRBJ1-3	ASSFRGQIFGNTIY
NA	11	TRBV12-3/TRBV12-4	TRBJ1-6	ASSRVNNSPLH
NA	10	TRBV29-1	TRBJ1-1	SVSVVNTEAF
TRBD2	15	TRBV9	TRBJ2-3	ASSVTGLAGATDTQY
TRBD1	13	TRBV28	TRBJ2-7	ASSPGGAASYEQY
TRBD2	13	TRBV2	TRBJ2-3	ASSSLPRGTDTQY
TRBD1	14	TRBV18	TRBJ1-1	ASSPLQGALNTEAF
NA	11	TRBV27	TRBJ2-3	ASSLSPSHTQY
TRBD2	18	TRBV9	TRBJ2-1	ASSALLAGGIFSSYNEQF
NA	10	TRBV20-1	TRBJ1-5	SARDGNQPQH
TRBD1	14	TRBV28	TRBJ2-1	ASSSQTGGFYNEQF
TRBD1	13	TRBV9	TRBJ2-7	ASSVGEGTAYEQY
NA	14	TRBV11-2	TRBJ2-3	ASSLALPDYTDTQY
TRBD2	14	TRBV7-9	TRBJ2-3	ASSGGTSGITDTQY
NA	11	TRBV30	TRBJ1-1	AWSETVNTEAF
TRBD1	10	TRBV6-5	TRBJ1-1	ASRRQGGEAF
NA	12	TRBV27	TRBJ1-5	ASSLGPENQPQH
NA	14	TRBV12-3/TRBV12-4	TRBJ1-2	ASSPLLEPANYGYT
NA	13	TRBV12-3/TRBV12-4	TRBJ2-5	ASSPMRGGQETQY
NA	13	TRBV3-1	TRBJ2-1	ASSQDLSQYNEQF
NA	12	TRBV6-5	TRBJ1-4	ASSSSATNEKLF
NA	13	TRBV10-3	TRBJ2-7	AISEPPGSSYEQY
TRBD1	11	TRBV28	TRBJ2-1	ASDRGYRNEQF
NA	15	TRBV6-2/TRBV6-3	TRBJ2-7	ASSYSPSGTTPYEQY
NA	12	TRBV27	TRBJ1-2	ASRQGPIGYGYT
NA	10	TRBV29-1	TRBJ1-1	SVDTEGRKAF
NA	11	TRBV29-1	TRBJ2-1	SAGPLGSYEQF
NA	10	TRBV7-2	TRBJ2-3	ATNPGTDTQY
NA	12	TRBV4-3	TRBJ1-6	ASSQEGGNSPLH
NA	10	TRBV12-3/TRBV12-4	TRBJ1-3	ASSRQWNTIY
NA	11	TRBV20-1	TRBJ2-7	SARWDHSYEQY
NA	13	TRBV6-5	TRBJ2-1	ASSYSVAFNNEQF
NA	13	TRBV6-2/TRBV6-3	TRBJ2-7	ASSEGLVGPYEQY
NA	17	TRBV6-2/TRBV6-3	TRBJ2-2	ASSYLAGQGAPNTGELF
NA	14	TRBV20-1	TRBJ1-6	SAVQGNGFGGSPLH